This T cell receptor beta chain was found in a study of blood T cells in healthy people across ages. To note about this clonotype: Its target is unknown.

Alongside a J-beta primer mix, a sample-barcoded 5' primer served in a second PCR lasting about 7 to 12 cycles. TCRdb recomputed calls from the 5' RACE reads with MiXCR, one row per CDR3 protein. Counted here are around 820,000 distinct CDR3 sequences, 20% to 25% occurring once; the ten biggest clones make up roughly 3.5%. Whole-study findings and limits: More naive CD4+ cells and higher diversity marked long-lived donors relative to aged donors.

The germline gives CDR1 SGDLS, CDR2 YYNGEE. The CDR3 has 14 amino acids. V shed 4 bases and J 5 bases; nucleotides not matched to a gene: 9. The same sample was also studied in work on T cells of mothers and their children. That paper notes: All donors were healthy and Caucasian; they were a few mothers and their six children. Reverse transcription into cDNA received all extracted RNA, at around 1.5 ug per 15 ul.

The source is a boy younger than 18 in good health. V usage is TRBV9 and J usage is TRBJ2-7; TRBD1 matches at 7 bases. The sequenced sample was blood. CDR3 in amino acids: CASSTMTGFDEQYF. The CDR3, as DNA: TGTGCCAGCAGCACAATGACAGGGTTTGACGAGCAGTACTTC.